This entry lists 21 T cell receptor beta chains sequenced from one sample in a study of OX40 agonist ivuxolimab in advanced cancers. TCRdb's copy holds only in-frame clones and misses some; the assay was immunoSEQ multiplex PCR. This table holds 70,000 or so clones, around 87% found once. The source was CD4+ or CD8+ T cells sorted from blood, collected in a trial of the OX40 agonist ivuxolimab. These receptors were obtained from an adult with an advanced solid tumor such as melanoma, head and neck, liver or kidney cancer.

The rearrangement joins TRBV27 to TRBJ2-3, with TRBD2 matching 11 bases. V was clipped by 5 bases and J by 6 bases; unmatched bases: 13. Germline V gene data show CDR1 as MNHEY and CDR2 as SMNVEV (reference sequence). This CDR3 has 17 amino acids. This CDR3 reads CASSPRASGGSMDTQYF. In nucleotides, the CDR3 is TGTGCCAGCAGTCCAAGGGCTAGCGGGGGGTCTATGGATACGCAGTATTTT.

The chain uses TRBV28 and TRBJ2-7; possibly TRBD1 for D (6 bases). From germline, CDR1 is MDHEN and CDR2 SYDVKM. The germline V and J ends were trimmed by 6 bases and 8 bases, with 14 bases remaining between them. The CDR3 is made up of 12 amino acids. CDR3 DNA sequence: TGTGCCAGCAGCCCAGGGGTCCCCCAGCAGTACTTC. This translates into CASSPGVPQQYF.

The chain couples TRBV18 to TRBJ2-3, with 10 bases that match TRBD1. The CDR3 is 15 residues long. Germline-derived CDR1 and CDR2 are KGHSH and LQKENI. V was clipped by 6 bases and J by 4 bases; unmatched bases: 7. The CDR3 protein is CASSLRTGGADTQYF. DNA of the CDR3: TGTGCCAGCTCCCTCAGGACAGGGGGAGCAGATACGCAGTATTTT. The full variable domain, its missing parts supplied by reference TRBV18 and TRBJ2-3, is NAGVMQNPRHLVRRRGQEARLRCSPMKGHSHVYWYRQLPEEGLKFMVYLQKENIIDESGMPKERFSAEFPKEGPSILRIQQVVRGDSAAYFCASSLRTGGADTQYFGPGTRLTVL.

The chain uses TRBV11-3 and TRBJ2-3; the D is unclear. CDR3 length: 15 residues. The V and J ends lost 3 bases and 5 bases respectively, with 15 bases between them. The germline gives CDR1 SGHNT, CDR2 YENEEA. The CDR3 DNA reads as TGTGCCAGCAGCTTGGTGTCGAGACTCCGAGATACGCAGTATTTT. Translated: CASSLVSRLRDTQYF.

This clone was picked up a small number of times. This chain uses TRBV4-1 with TRBJ1-4; 10 bases are shared with TRBD1. The CDR3 runs 16 residues. The trim removed 1 base at V and 7 bases at J, leaving 6 bases unmatched. Per germline, CDR1 MGHRA and CDR2 YSYEKL. CDR3 in amino acids: CASSQAGTGAGEKLFF. The CDR3 DNA follows: TGCGCCAGCAGCCAAGCGGGGACAGGGGCAGGTGAAAAACTGTTTTTT.

The chain combines TRBV5-5 with TRBJ2-3; D gene unclear. V lost 2 bases and J lost 1, with 14 bases in between. The CDR3 length is 16 residues. The V gene's germline CDR1 is SGHKS and CDR2 YYEKEE (reference sequence). The CDR3, as DNA: TGTGCCAGCAGCTTTGGATGGTCCCCGGGCACAGATACGCAGTATTTT. It specifies CASSFGWSPGTDTQYF.

CDR3 nucleotides: TGTGCCATCAGTGAACTAGGGGTAGGGGGCTACACCTTC. The encoded protein is CAISELGVGGYTF. The chain employs TRBV10-3 and TRBJ1-2; tentatively, D is TRBD1 (5 bases). CDR3 length equals 13 residues. With 3 bases removed from V and 8 bases from J, the gap between germline ends came to 13 bases. The germline CDR1 and CDR2 sequences are ENHRY and SYGVKD.

The chain combines TRBV4-1 with TRBJ2-3, with TRBD1 identical over 7 bases. J lost 5 bases, V lost 6 bases, and 8 bases had no gene match. The length of the CDR3 is 14 residues. Germline assignment: CDR1 MGHRA and CDR2 YSYEKL. CDR3 region: CASRTGYLGDTQYF. The CDR3 DNA reads TGCGCCAGCAGGACAGGGTACTTGGGAGATACGCAGTATTTT.

The chain has TRBV27 and TRBJ2-3; possible D gene TRBD2, 5 bases. Trimming took 7 bases from V and 1 from J, leaving 12 bases between them. Germline CDR1 MNHEY, CDR2 SMNVEV (reference sequence). The CDR3 contains 14 residues. The CDR3 nucleotides are TGTGCCAGCACCAAGGTGGAGGGCACAGATACGCAGTATTTT. Residues: CASTKVEGTDTQYF.

The chain combines TRBV5-6 with TRBJ1-5; maybe TRBD1 (5 bases). The germline CDR1 and CDR2 sequences are SGHDT and YYEEEE. The CDR3 covers 12 residues. The ends were cut back, 3 bases at V and 10 bases at J, with 11 bases in the middle. The CDR3 DNA sequence: TGTGCCAGCAGCTATTCAGGGTATCCCCAGCATTTT. It yields the protein CASSYSGYPQHF.

This clone has just one count. The rearrangement links TRBV7-3 to TRBJ2-7, with D perhaps TRBD2 (6 bases). The CDR3 length is 14 residues. CDR1 and CDR2 from the germline V gene are SGHTA and FQGTGA. Trimming left V 5 bases short and J 1 base short, with 12 bases between. CDR3 DNA: TGTGCCAGCAGCGCCAGAGGAGGGTCCTACGAGCAGTACTTC. It codes for CASSARGGSYEQYF.

This clone has just one count. V usage is TRBV4-1 and J usage is TRBJ1-4, with 10 bases that match TRBD1. The CDR3 has 16 amino acids. CDR1 is MGHRA and CDR2 is YSYEKL in the germline V gene. Losses at the gene ends were 2 bases for V and 4 bases for J; bases not matched to a gene: 4. The CDR3 spells CASSQIDRGLNEKLFF. Written as DNA, the CDR3 is TGCGCCAGCAGCCAAATAGACAGGGGGCTTAATGAAAAACTGTTTTTT.

The rearrangement uses TRBV27 and TRBJ2-2; D possibly uses TRBD1 or TRBD2 (5 bases each). V dropped 1 base and J dropped 4 bases, with 10 bases sitting between them. CDR3 length equals 15 residues. Germline CDR1 and CDR2: MNHEY and SMNVEV (reference sequence). CDR3 bases: TGTGCCAGCAGTTTATGGGGGATGCCCACCGGGGAGCTGTTTTTT. Its translation is CASSLWGMPTGELFF.

This clone was detected only once. This CDR3 reads CASSKLGGAGELFF. The CDR3, as DNA: TGCGCCAGCAGCAAGCTAGGAGGAGCCGGGGAGCTGTTTTTT. V usage is TRBV5-1 and J usage is TRBJ2-2, with TRBD2 as a possible D gene (5 bases). Looked up from germline, CDR1 is SGHRS and CDR2 is YFSETQ. V was shortened by 4 bases and J by 6 bases, with 13 bases between the two germline ends. The length of the CDR3 is 14 residues.

This chain uses TRBV5-5 with TRBJ2-5; possibly TRBD2 for D (6 bases). The CDR3 is 15 residues long. The germline V gene has CDR1 SGHKS and CDR2 YYEKEE (reference sequence). V lost 1 base, J lost 2 bases, and 12 bases lay in between. The CDR3: CASSLKTSTQETQYF. CDR3 nucleotide sequence: TGTGCCAGCAGCTTGAAGACTAGTACTCAAGAGACCCAGTACTTC.

The rearrangement links TRBV11-3 to TRBJ2-1, with 9 positions matching TRBD2. The ends lost 5 bases at V and 5 bases at J; junction bases unmatched: 7. This CDR3 is 15 amino acids long. Per germline, CDR1 SGHNT and CDR2 YENEEA. CDR3 sequence reads: CASSPELAGDNEQFF. Here the CDR3 DNA reads TGTGCCAGCAGCCCCGAACTAGCGGGTGACAATGAGCAGTTCTTC.

The J gene is TRBJ2-7, the V gene TRBV5-1; no reliable D call. The CDR3 has 12 amino acids. Deletions cut 4 bases from V and 2 bases from J, with 7 bases between. CDR1 is SGHRS and CDR2 is YFSETQ in the germline V gene. DNA for the CDR3: TGCGCCAGCAGCCGTGGGACCTACGAGCAGTACTTC. Its translation is CASSRGTYEQYF. The complete variable domain, with remaining parts taken from reference TRBV5-1 and TRBJ2-7, reads KAGVTQTPRYLIKTRGQQVTLSCSPISGHRSVSWYQQTPGQGLQFLFEYFSETQRNKGNFPGRFSGRQFSNSRSEMNVSTLELGDSALYLCASSRGTYEQYFGPGTRLTVT.

The chain is built from TRBV5-1 and TRBJ2-3; tentatively, D is TRBD1 (6 bases). Looked up from germline, CDR1 is SGHRS and CDR2 is YFSETQ. V was shortened by 2 bases and J by 0 bases, with 10 bases between the two germline ends. The CDR3 loop spans 15 amino acids. Here the CDR3 reads CASSLQGISTDTQYF. CDR3 DNA: TGCGCCAGCAGCTTACAGGGAATTAGCACAGATACGCAGTATTTT.

V and J are TRBV14 and TRBJ1-1, with D tentatively TRBD1 (5 bases). The length of the CDR3 is 15 residues. V was cut by 0 bases and J by 4 bases, with 12 bases left in between. CDR1 is SGHDN and CDR2 is FVKESK in the germline V gene. The CDR3 nucleotides read TGTGCCAGCAGCCAAGAGGTGACGGGGCGCACTGAAGCTTTCTTT. Its translation is CASSQEVTGRTEAFF.

The chain joins TRBV7-2 to TRBJ1-2, with TRBD1 identical over 7 bases. The germline V gene encodes CDR1 SGHTA and CDR2 FQGNSA. The CDR3 totals 14 residues. V was clipped by 7 bases and J by 0 bases; unmatched bases: 5. CDR3 amino acids: CASTPQGSNYGYTF. The CDR3 DNA follows: TGTGCCAGCACCCCACAGGGGTCTAACTATGGCTACACCTTC.

The chain has TRBV18 and TRBJ2-7, with 10 bases that match TRBD2. The CDR3 sequence is 14 residues long. Germline CDR1 reads KGHSH; CDR2 reads LQKENI. Trimming removed 6 bases from V and 2 bases from J; junction bases left unmatched: 4. CDR3 protein: CASSPLAGAYEQYF. The CDR3 DNA follows: TGTGCCAGCTCTCCTCTAGCGGGAGCCTACGAGCAGTACTTC.